This T cell receptor beta chain was sequenced for a study of human T cells and chemical hapten exposure. Time point specified: patch test 3, about 24 weeks after DPC sensitization. Treatment here: therapeutic diphenylcyclopropenone sensitization with weekly scalp DPC. The germline gives CDR1 SGHTA, CDR2 FQGNSA. J gave up 6 bases and V 5 bases, and 12 bases lay outside the gene matches. The CDR3 covers 16 residues. Each CDR3 protein is one row after TCRdb ran MiXCR on the RACE reads. The sample records 120,000 or so distinct CDR3 sequences, 11% being singletons. The origin of this receptor is a woman between 45 and 65 years old with alopecia areata. Some clones in this sample may be carry-over from other donors' samples. Sequencing was performed on whole blood, taken in connection with sensitization to the hapten diphenylcyclopropenone (DPC). The rearrangement uses TRBV7-2 and TRBJ2-3, with TRBD2 identical over 9 bases. The CDR3 region has the DNA TGTGCCAGCAGCCCGAGTAGCGGGAGAACGATGGATACGCAGTATTTT. It yields the protein CASSPSSGRTMDTQYF.